This section outlines one T cell receptor beta chain sequence together with its context. This specimen belongs to a study of T cell changes during pregnancy in multiple sclerosis. Some clones are missing from TCRdb's copy, which holds only in-frame ones; the method was immunoSEQ multiplex PCR. In the table there are around 95,000 clones, around 92% of which are singletons. V trimming: 3 bases; J trimming: 1 base; junction bases outside the gene matches: 15. CDR1 LGHNA and CDR2 YSLEER come from the germline V gene. CDR3 length: 19 residues. The chain uses TRBV4-3 and TRBJ2-1; 7 bases agree with TRBD1. This specimen consisted of peripheral blood, obtained after pregnancy. This clonotype was sampled from a female donor with multiple sclerosis, enrolled in a pregnancy study. CDR3 bases: TGCGCCAGCAGCCAGTCCTCCTCGGCACGGGACAGATCCTACAATGAGCAGTTCTTC. It yields the protein CASSQSSSARDRSYNEQFF.